This T cell receptor (beta chain) was captured by sequencing in a study of blood T cell repertoires in COVID-19 (dated by TCRdb to 2020 to 2021). For the study in its entirety: Samples from collaborators originated in the United States, Italy and Spain and spanned both the acute and convalescent phases of COVID-19. The prospective study material was composed of cDNA or gDNA derived from T cells, B-cell-depleted T cells, or PBMCs. Deeply sampled blood TCRbeta repertoires from subjects exposed to, actively infected with, or recovered from COVID-19 were included in the dataset. The repertoires were made available in a free public database intended to serve as a resource for research on the immune response to SARS-CoV-2. The samples were drawn from two sources: the first 160 participants of the ongoing ImmuneRACE study, and 1,000 to 1,500 subjects contributed by 6 global collaborators. Nearly every sample came with metadata listing a de-identified subject ID, COVID-19 status, age in years and sex. Where HLA class I and class II types were available, the types were taken from metadata supplied by the sample provider, not from assay-based typing.

TCRbeta CDR3 regions were amplified from genomic DNA by means of the immunoSEQ Assay, a bias-controlled multiplex PCR. In the authors' own workflow: The number of nucleated cells in each sample was estimated from the amplification of reference gene primers within the assay. Sequence reads were collapsed and filtered to measure the absolute abundance of every unique TCRbeta CDR3 rearrangement. For each sample, productive Simpson clonality was calculated as the square root of Simpson's diversity index across productive rearrangements. What TCRdb holds here is the immuneACCESS table cut down to in-frame rearrangements. Part of the clones is not present; checked against another copy, under half of the missing clones reflect an unresolved V gene, and the others are unexplained. The D gene and trimming were derived from the DNA, and the V and J assignments and clone size from that table. The sample table contains 290,000 or so clones; only one count was recorded for roughly 89% of them. Of the sample, over 3.5% falls within the top ten clones.

As regards this clone: The target of this receptor is not known. No base quality values were provided; no much bigger clone lies one nucleotide off.

Broad study findings and their caveats: How much clinical and demographic metadata was included differed by source and by participant, and the metadata was provided uncurated.

The germline V gene (reference sequence) yields SGHKS for CDR1 and YYEKEE for CDR2. Taken from cysteine to phenylalanine, the CDR3 has 16 residues. The read is trimmed to its CDR3 DNA, 48 bases read in frame from base 1. V loses 4 bases of germline sequence and J loses 1 base, and the interval between the two ends is 18 bases. Participants in the prospective study were enrolled through a virtual design, were aged 18 to 89 years, and lived in roughly 24 United States geographic areas. To assign participants to cohorts, the prospective study relied on clinical history that participants themselves reported in a screening survey and a study questionnaire. Mobile phlebotomists in the prospective study collected whole blood, serum and a nasopharyngeal or oropharyngeal swab from every participant. Additional blood draws and questionnaires over an approximately 2-month period could optionally be provided by prospective study participants. Before DNA extraction, prospective study blood samples were shipped either frozen or at room temperature.

The rearrangement joined TRBV5-5 to TRBJ2-7; TRBD1 could be the D gene, as 6 bases match. This TCR came from a woman aged 18-29 years with acute COVID-19. The specimen was PBMCs or T cells enriched from blood (not recorded which). The CDR3 region has the sequence CASSVSPGDLSYEQYF. The nucleotides are TGTGCCAGCAGCGTAAGCCCAGGGGACCTTTCCTACGAGCAGTACTTC.